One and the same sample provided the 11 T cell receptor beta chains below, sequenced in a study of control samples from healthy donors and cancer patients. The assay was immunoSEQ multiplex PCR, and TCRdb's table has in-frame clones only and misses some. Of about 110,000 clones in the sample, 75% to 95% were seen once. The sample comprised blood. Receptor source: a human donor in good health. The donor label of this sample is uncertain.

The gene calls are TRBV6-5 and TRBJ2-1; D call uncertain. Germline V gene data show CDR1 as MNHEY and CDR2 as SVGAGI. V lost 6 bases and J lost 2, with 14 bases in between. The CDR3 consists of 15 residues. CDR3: CASSGYGDTYNEQFF. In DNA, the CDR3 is TGTGCCAGCAGCGGCTACGGAGACACCTACAATGAGCAGTTCTTC.

The CDR3, as DNA: TGTGCCAGCAGTGAAAAAGACAGGGGGGTAAATTCACCCCTCCACTTT. As protein: CASSEKDRGVNSPLHF. This chain uses TRBV6-1 with TRBJ1-6; 9 bases are a match to TRBD1. V shed 2 bases and J 7 bases; nucleotides not matched to a gene: 6. Germline V gene data show CDR1 as MNHNS and CDR2 as SASEGT. CDR3 length: 16 residues.

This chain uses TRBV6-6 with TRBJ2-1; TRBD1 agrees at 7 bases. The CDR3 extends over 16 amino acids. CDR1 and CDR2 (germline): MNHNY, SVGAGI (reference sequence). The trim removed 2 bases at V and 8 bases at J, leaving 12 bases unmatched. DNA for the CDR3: TGTGCCAGCAGTTACAAGGGACAGCCACCCGCGGATGAGCAGTTCTTC. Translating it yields CASSYKGQPPADEQFF.

CDR3 DNA: TGTGCCACCAGCAGAGGTTTAGCGGGGCGTTACAATGAGCAGTTCTTC. This sequence encodes CATSRGLAGRYNEQFF. J is TRBJ2-1 and V is TRBV15; 8 nucleotides agree with TRBD2. The J segment lost 4 bases and the V segment lost 1 base, leaving 6 bases of the junction unmatched. This CDR3 is 16 amino acids long. Germline CDR1 reads LNHNV; CDR2 reads YYDKDF (reference sequence).

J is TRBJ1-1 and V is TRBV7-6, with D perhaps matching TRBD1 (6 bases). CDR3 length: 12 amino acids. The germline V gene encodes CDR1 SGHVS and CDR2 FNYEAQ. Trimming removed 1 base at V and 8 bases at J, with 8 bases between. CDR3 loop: CASSLGTGEAFF. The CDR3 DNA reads TGTGCCAGCAGCTTAGGTACAGGGGAAGCTTTCTTT.

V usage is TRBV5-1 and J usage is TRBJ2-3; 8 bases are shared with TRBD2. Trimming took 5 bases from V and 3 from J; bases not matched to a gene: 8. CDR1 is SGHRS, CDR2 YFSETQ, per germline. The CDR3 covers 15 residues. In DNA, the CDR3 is TGCGCCAGCAGGGAGAGCGGGGGTGGGACAGATACGCAGTATTTT. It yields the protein CASRESGGGTDTQYF.

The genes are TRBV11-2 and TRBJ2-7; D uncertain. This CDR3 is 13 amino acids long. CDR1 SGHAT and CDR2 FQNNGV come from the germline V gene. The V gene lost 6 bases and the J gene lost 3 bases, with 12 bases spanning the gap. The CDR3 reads CASSNSQYYEQYF. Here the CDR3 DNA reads TGTGCCAGCAGTAACAGCCAATACTACGAGCAGTACTTC.

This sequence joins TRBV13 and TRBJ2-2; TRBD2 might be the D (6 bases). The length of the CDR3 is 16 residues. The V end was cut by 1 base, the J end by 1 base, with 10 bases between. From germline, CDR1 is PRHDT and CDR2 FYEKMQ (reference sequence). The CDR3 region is CASSLARLVNTGELFF. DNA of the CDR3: TGTGCCAGCAGCTTAGCCCGACTAGTGAACACCGGGGAGCTGTTTTTT. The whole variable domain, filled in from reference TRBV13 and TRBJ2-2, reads AAGVIQSPRHLIKEKRETATLKCYPIPRHDTVYWYQQGPGQDPQFLISFYEKMQSDKGSIPDRFSAQQFSDYHSELNMSSLELGDSALYFCASSLARLVNTGELFFGEGSRLTVL.

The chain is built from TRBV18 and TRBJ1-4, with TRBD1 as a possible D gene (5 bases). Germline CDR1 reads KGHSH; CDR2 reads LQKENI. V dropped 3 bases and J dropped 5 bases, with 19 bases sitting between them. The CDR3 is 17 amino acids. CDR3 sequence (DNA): TGTGCCAGCTCACCGAGAAAATCGACGGGGCTAAATGAAAAACTGTTTTTT. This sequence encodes CASSPRKSTGLNEKLFF.

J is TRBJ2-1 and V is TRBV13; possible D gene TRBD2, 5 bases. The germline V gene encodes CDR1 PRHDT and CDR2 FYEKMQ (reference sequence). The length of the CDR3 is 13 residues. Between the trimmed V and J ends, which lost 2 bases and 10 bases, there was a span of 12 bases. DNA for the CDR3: TGTGCCAGCAGCTTACAGGAGAGGAGGGAGCAGTTCTTC. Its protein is CASSLQERREQFF.

CDR3 sequence (DNA): TGTGCCAGTAGTCCTCGACAAGGGAGGGACACACGTGAAGCTTTCTTT. Translation: CASSPRQGRDTREAFF. The V and J genes are TRBV19 and TRBJ1-1, with TRBD1 as a possible D gene (6 bases). With 5 bases removed from V and 7 bases from J, the gap between germline ends came to 23 bases. Germline V gives CDR1 LNHDA, CDR2 SQIVND (reference sequence). CDR3 size: 16 residues.